These 18 T cell receptor beta chains were sequenced from one sample in a study of blood T cell repertoires in COVID-19. Measured with immunoSEQ multiplex PCR; TCRdb has only the in-frame clones, and not every one. The repertoire consists of roughly 400,000 clones, with 85% to 90% occurring once and the leading ten covering 1.5% to 2%. The sample was PBMCs or T cells enriched from blood (not recorded which). The source of these receptors is a woman in her 30s who had recovered from COVID-19.

The rearrangement joins TRBV6-2 or TRBV6-3 to TRBJ2-4, with D possibly being TRBD2 (6 bases). Trimming stripped 0 bases from V and 6 bases from J, with 9 bases between. The CDR3 has 14 residues. The germline V gene has CDR1 MNHEY and CDR2 SVGEGT. CDR3 protein: CASSYSRGGNIQYF. The CDR3 region has the DNA TGTGCCAGCAGTTACTCTCGGGGAGGAAACATTCAGTACTTC.

V is TRBV30 and J is TRBJ1-6, with D perhaps matching TRBD1 (5 bases). This CDR3 has 13 amino acids. Germline-derived CDR1 and CDR2 are GTSNPN and SVGIG (reference sequence). Deletions cut 0 bases from V and 10 bases from J, with 10 bases between. The CDR3 loop reads CAWSVGEGSPLHF. DNA of the CDR3: TGTGCCTGGAGTGTAGGGGAGGGGTCACCCCTCCACTTT.

This chain connects TRBV12-3 or TRBV12-4 to TRBJ2-1; D is unclear. Trimming removed 6 bases from V and 5 bases from J, with 11 bases in between. The CDR3 has 13 residues. The CDR3 region has the DNA TGTGCCAGCAGCCCGTCAGATCACAATGAGCAGTTCTTC. It is translated as CASSPSDHNEQFF.

The chain uses TRBV4-2 and TRBJ2-2, with 8 bases fitting TRBD1. V was clipped by 2 bases and J by 6 bases; unmatched bases: 2. Looked up from germline, CDR1 is LGHNA and CDR2 is YNFKEQ. The CDR3 loop spans 14 amino acids. The CDR3: CASSQPDRAGELFF. The CDR3 DNA reads as TGTGCCAGCAGCCAACCGGACAGGGCCGGGGAGCTGTTTTTT.

The chain is built from TRBV30 and TRBJ1-2; 12 bases agree with TRBD1. The CDR3 sequence is 17 residues long. The germline gives CDR1 GTSNPN, CDR2 SVGIG (reference sequence). The J segment lost 3 bases and the V segment lost 1 base, leaving 9 bases of the junction unmatched. The CDR3 sequence: CAWSAGTGGENYYGYTF. DNA of the CDR3: TGTGCCTGGAGTGCCGGGACAGGGGGCGAAAACTACTATGGCTACACCTTC.

Only a few counts were recorded for this clone. V usage is TRBV4-3 and J usage is TRBJ1-1; weak D call: TRBD1 (6 bases). Germline CDR1 LGHNA, CDR2 YSLEER. The CDR3 runs 13 residues. Trimming stripped 1 base from V and 10 bases from J, with 13 bases between. The CDR3 loop is CASSQGEGTPAFF. The CDR3 region has the DNA TGCGCCAGCAGCCAAGGGGAAGGGACACCAGCTTTCTTT.

The chain recombines TRBV5-1 with TRBJ2-2; perhaps TRBD2 as D (5 bases). The V gene lost 3 bases and the J gene lost 5 bases, with 8 bases spanning the gap. CDR3 size: 13 residues. Germline lookup yields CDR1 SGHRS and CDR2 YFSETQ. CDR3 region: CASSSPGTGELFF. CDR3 in DNA: TGCGCCAGCAGCTCCCCGGGGACCGGGGAGCTGTTTTTT.

This clone has a single count. The chain carries TRBV18 and TRBJ2-7; the D is unclear. Trimming took 1 base from V and 2 from J, leaving 9 bases between them. Germline V CDR1 and CDR2: KGHSH, LQKENI. This CDR3 spans 14 amino acids. The CDR3: CASSPQPTTYEQYF. CDR3 DNA: TGTGCCAGCTCACCACAACCGACAACCTACGAGCAGTACTTC.

The chain uses TRBV5-1 and TRBJ2-3; D is uncertain. CDR3 length equals 12 residues. CDR1 is SGHRS and CDR2 is YFSETQ in the germline V gene. The ends were cut back, 0 bases at V and 5 bases at J, with 4 bases in the middle. The CDR3 sequence: CASSLGVDTQYF. The CDR3 DNA reads as TGCGCCAGCAGCTTGGGAGTAGATACGCAGTATTTT.

Only a few counts were recorded for this clone. As DNA, the CDR3 is TGTGCCAGCAGCTTAGGGACAGGTTATCAGCCCCAGCATTTT. It yields the protein CASSLGTGYQPQHF. The V gene is TRBV7-2, the J gene TRBJ1-5; 7 bases map to TRBD1. Germline-derived CDR1 and CDR2 are SGHTA and FQGNSA. V trimming: 1 base; J trimming: 5 bases; junction bases outside the gene matches: 2. The CDR3 contains 14 residues.

The rearrangement uses TRBV19 and TRBJ1-2; D is possibly TRBD1 (5 bases). Trimming removed 4 bases at V and 3 bases at J, with 21 bases between. The length of the CDR3 is 17 residues. Germline CDR1 reads LNHDA; CDR2 reads SQIVND (reference sequence). The CDR3 nucleotides are TGTGCCAGTAGTACTCGGGTCCAGGGTCTCGGATACTATGGCTACACCTTC. Amino acids: CASSTRVQGLGYYGYTF.

The V call is TRBV13, the J call TRBJ2-7; 12 bases line up with TRBD1. Germline V gives CDR1 PRHDT, CDR2 FYEKMQ (reference sequence). This CDR3 spans 19 amino acids. The J segment lost 0 bases and the V segment lost 5 bases, leaving 14 bases of the junction unmatched. CDR3 sequence: CASSTRDRGQLGSSYEQYF. The CDR3 bases are TGTGCCAGCAGCACCCGGGACAGGGGGCAATTAGGGAGCTCCTACGAGCAGTACTTC. The full variable domain, with the rest looked up from reference TRBV13 and TRBJ2-7, is AAGVIQSPRHLIKEKRETATLKCYPIPRHDTVYWYQQGPGQDPQFLISFYEKMQSDKGSIPDRFSAQQFSDYHSELNMSSLELGDSALYFCASSTRDRGQLGSSYEQYFGPGTRLTVT.

The J gene is TRBJ1-1, the V gene TRBV5-4; tentatively, D is TRBD1 (6 bases). This CDR3 spans 15 amino acids. V lost 1 base to trimming and J lost 1 base, with 11 bases between them. From germline, CDR1 is SGHNT and CDR2 YYREEE (reference sequence). The CDR3 sequence is CASSLFGQPNTEAFF. The CDR3 nucleotides are TGTGCCAGCAGCTTGTTCGGACAGCCGAACACTGAAGCTTTCTTT.

V is TRBV11-2 and J is TRBJ1-1; weak D call: TRBD1 (6 bases). The length of the CDR3 is 15 residues. The ends were cut back, 2 bases at V and 6 bases at J, with 16 bases in the middle. CDR1 is SGHAT, CDR2 FQNNGV, per germline. In DNA form, the CDR3 reads TGTGCCAGCAGCTTAAGTCCGGGGGGCTTCGCTGAAGCTTTCTTT. This sequence encodes CASSLSPGGFAEAFF.

The rearrangement links TRBV19 to TRBJ2-1; D is unresolved. Germline-derived CDR1 and CDR2 are LNHDA and SQIVND (reference sequence). Trimming removed 1 base from V and 7 bases from J, with 17 bases in between. This CDR3 has 16 amino acids. The CDR3 region is CASSIGRTVNRNEQFF. The CDR3 DNA reads as TGTGCCAGTAGTATAGGACGAACAGTAAATAGGAATGAGCAGTTCTTC. Together with reference TRBV19 and TRBJ2-1, the CDR3 gives the full variable domain: DGGITQSPKYLFRKEGQNVTLSCEQNLNHDAMYWYRQDPGQGLRLIYYSQIVNDFQKGDIAEGYSVSREKKESFPLTVTSAQKNPTAFYLCASSIGRTVNRNEQFFGPGTRLTVL.

V and J are TRBV7-9 and TRBJ1-4; no firm D call. Between the trimmed V and J ends, which lost 1 base and 8 bases, there was a span of 8 bases. From germline, CDR1 is SEHNR and CDR2 FQNEAQ (reference sequence). The CDR3 totals 13 residues. CDR3 residues: CASSLGVYEKLFF. In DNA form, the CDR3 reads TGTGCCAGCAGCTTAGGAGTTTACGAAAAACTGTTTTTT.

This clone occurred a few times. V gene TRBV5-1 combines with J gene TRBJ2-7; D gene uncertain. This CDR3 is 14 amino acids long. V was cut by 6 bases and J by 5 bases, with 18 bases left in between. Per germline, CDR1 SGHRS and CDR2 YFSETQ. The CDR3 here is CASTFSTLVNEQYF. The CDR3 nucleotides are TGCGCCAGCACCTTTAGTACGCTAGTGAACGAGCAGTACTTC.

This clone appeared a few times. This chain links TRBV19 with TRBJ1-1, with 7 bases fitting TRBD1. This CDR3 is built from 12 residues. From germline, CDR1 is LNHDA and CDR2 SQIVND (reference sequence). Trimming removed 6 bases from V and 7 bases from J; junction bases left unmatched: 5. CDR3 in amino acids: CASSPRDSEAFF. The CDR3 nucleotides are TGTGCCAGTAGCCCAAGGGACAGTGAAGCTTTCTTT. The full variable domain, its missing parts supplied by reference TRBV19 and TRBJ1-1, is DGGITQSPKYLFRKEGQNVTLSCEQNLNHDAMYWYRQDPGQGLRLIYYSQIVNDFQKGDIAEGYSVSREKKESFPLTVTSAQKNPTAFYLCASSPRDSEAFFGQGTRLTVV.